A single sample is the source of the 21 T cell receptor beta chains below, sequenced in a study of blood T cell repertoires in COVID-19. Using immunoSEQ multiplex PCR, the repertoire was profiled, and TCRdb retains in-frame clones only, with some absent. The table has roughly 220,000 clones, roughly four fifths seen once; the top ten hold around 2.7%. Sequencing was performed on peripheral blood. The receptor source for this set is a woman aged 25 to 39 who had recovered from COVID-19.

The V gene is TRBV9, the J gene TRBJ2-3; D is uncertain. The CDR3 covers 12 residues. Germline V gene lookup returns CDR1 SGDLS and CDR2 YYNGEE. Deletions cut 4 bases from V and 6 bases from J, with 9 bases between. For the CDR3, the DNA is TGTGCCAGCAGCCTTAATCAGGATACGCAGTATTTT. This codes for CASSLNQDTQYF. Full variable domain (remainder filled in from reference TRBV9 and TRBJ2-3): DSGVTQTPKHLITATGQRVTLRCSPRSGDLSVYWYQQSLDQGLQFLIQYYNGEERAKGNILERFSAQQFPDLHSELNLSSLELGDSALYFCASSLNQDTQYFGPGTRLTVL.

V gene TRBV28 combines with J gene TRBJ1-5; 8 bases line up with TRBD1. Germline CDR1 and CDR2: MDHEN and SYDVKM. The CDR3 totals 14 residues. The V and J ends lost 4 bases and 5 bases, in that order; junction bases with no gene match: 4. CDR3 region: CASSSRTGHQPQHF. The CDR3 DNA reads as TGTGCCAGCAGTTCACGGACAGGGCATCAGCCCCAGCATTTT. Full variable domain (rest looked up from reference TRBV28 and TRBJ1-5): DVKVTQSSRYLVKRTGEKVFLECVQDMDHENMFWYRQDPGLGLRLIYFSYDVKMKEKGDIPEGYSVSREKKERFSLILESASTNQTSMYLCASSSRTGHQPQHFGDGTRLSIL.

The CDR3 is CASSYSPGEGGKLFF. In DNA form, the CDR3 reads TGTGCCAGCAGTTACTCCCCCGGGGAGGGGGGAAAACTGTTTTTT. The rearrangement uses TRBV6-5 and TRBJ1-4, with D tentatively TRBD1 (6 bases). Germline CDR1 is MNHEY and CDR2 is SVGAGI. Trimming removed 0 bases at V and 10 bases at J, with 15 bases between. The CDR3 runs to 15 residues.

This clone has just a few counts. V gene TRBV21-1 combines with J gene TRBJ2-1; the D segment call TRBD2 is taken from the table without a DNA check. TRBV21-1 is tagged as a pseudogene. The CDR3 covers 20 residues. CDR3 nucleotide sequence: TGTGCCAGACCGACAGTACCCCCGGGACTAGTGATCGGAGCTAACAATGAGCAGTTCTTC. This codes for CARPTVPPGLVIGANNEQFF.

The chain is built from TRBV27 and TRBJ1-1, with D uncertain. The ends were cut back, 7 bases at V and 0 bases at J, with 9 bases in the middle. CDR3 length equals 13 residues. Germline lookup yields CDR1 MNHEY and CDR2 SMNVEV (reference sequence). The CDR3 nucleotides are TGTGCCAGCATCAACAGTATGAACACTGAAGCTTTCTTT. It codes for CASINSMNTEAFF.

V is TRBV3-1 (or the pseudogene TRBV3-2) and J is TRBJ2-5; possibly TRBD1 for D (5 bases). The CDR3 is 13 amino acids. V was pared by 4 bases and J by 7 bases, with 13 bases between. CDR1 LGHDT and CDR2 YNNKEL come from the germline V gene (reference sequence). CDR3 in amino acids: CASSRAGKVTQYF. Written as DNA, the CDR3 is TGTGCCAGCAGCCGGGCAGGGAAAGTGACCCAGTACTTC.

The chain recombines TRBV27 with TRBJ2-7; 9 bases map to TRBD1. Germline loops: CDR1 MNHEY, CDR2 SMNVEV (reference sequence). V was pared by 5 bases and J by 1 base, with 3 bases of the junction left unmatched. The CDR3 extends over 14 amino acids. The CDR3, as DNA: TGTGCCAGCAGTACGGGACAGGGATCCTACGAGCAGTACTTC. It is translated as CASSTGQGSYEQYF.

V usage is TRBV28 and J usage is TRBJ2-3; 9 bases line up with TRBD2. The CDR3 sequence is 14 residues long. Looked up from germline, CDR1 is MDHEN and CDR2 is SYDVKM. The V gene end was trimmed by 4 bases and the J gene end by 4 bases; junction bases not matched to a gene: 3. The CDR3 coding sequence is TGTGCCAGCAGTTCAGCGGGGGGAGCAGATACGCAGTATTTT. This gives the protein CASSSAGGADTQYF.

The V call is TRBV10-3, the J call TRBJ2-7; D not resolved. Germline V gene sequence: CDR1 ENHRY, CDR2 SYGVKD. Trimming stripped 6 bases from V and 3 bases from J, with 12 bases between. This CDR3 comprises 13 residues. CDR3 sequence: CAIRGYPSYEQYF. CDR3 nucleotides: TGTGCCATCAGGGGCTACCCAAGCTACGAGCAGTACTTC.

The CDR3 region has the DNA TGCGCCAGCAGCGAGAGCACTAGCGGGAGGGCAAGGACCGGGGAGCTGTTTTTT. This sequence encodes CASSESTSGRARTGELFF. This chain connects TRBV10-1 to TRBJ2-2, with TRBD2 matching over 13 bases. The CDR3 spans 18 residues. V lost 6 bases and J lost 5; bases outside the gene matches: 12. Germline-derived CDR1 and CDR2 are WNHNN and SYGVQD (reference sequence).

The chain joins TRBV4-1 to TRBJ1-2, with 10 bases matching TRBD1. The V and J ends lost 3 bases and 7 bases, in that order; junction bases with no gene match: 11. Germline V CDR1 and CDR2: MGHRA, YSYEKL. The CDR3 is 16 amino acids. CDR3: CASSQIGQGVYRGYTF. The DNA for the CDR3 is TGCGCCAGCAGCCAGATCGGACAGGGGGTATATCGTGGCTACACCTTC.

The chain couples TRBV14 to TRBJ2-1; 10 bases match TRBD2. J lost 6 bases, V lost 6 bases, and 11 bases had no gene match. Germline V gene data show CDR1 as SGHDN and CDR2 as FVKESK. The CDR3 extends over 16 amino acids. The CDR3 sequence: CASSPRPGTSVNEQFF. For the CDR3, the DNA is TGTGCCAGCAGTCCTCGACCCGGGACTAGCGTCAATGAGCAGTTCTTC.

The genes are TRBV6-6 and TRBJ2-1; 11 nucleotides align to TRBD2. This CDR3 is built from 15 residues. Germline CDR1 MNHNY, CDR2 SVGAGI (reference sequence). V lost 5 bases and J lost 8; bases outside the gene matches: 8. CDR3 in DNA: TGTGCCAGCAGTAGGACTAGCGGGCTCGTTGATGAGCAGTTCTTC. It is translated as CASSRTSGLVDEQFF.

In this sample, this clone turned up once. The chain uses TRBV7-2 and TRBJ2-5; a weak D match, TRBD2 (5 bases). Trimming took off 1 base at V and 4 bases at J, with 10 bases between the two ends. The CDR3 covers 14 residues. Germline lookup yields CDR1 SGHTA and CDR2 FQGNSA. Written as DNA, the CDR3 is TGTGCCAGCAGCTTAGGTGCCAGCGGAGAGACCCAGTACTTC. It is translated as CASSLGASGETQYF.

The CDR3 sequence is CASSYPGFGGSNQPQHF. The CDR3, as DNA: TGTGCCAGCAGTTACCCGGGTTTTGGTGGGAGTAATCAGCCCCAGCATTTT. The chain uses TRBV6-8 and TRBJ1-5, with D uncertain. This CDR3 region has 17 residues. Between the trimmed V and J ends, which lost 2 bases and 4 bases, there was a span of 18 bases. The germline V gene encodes CDR1 MNHGY and CDR2 SAAAGT.

J is TRBJ2-7 and V is TRBV10-3, with a tentative D call TRBD1 (5 bases). V lost 3 bases, J lost 5 bases, and 11 bases lay in between. This CDR3 comprises 13 residues. Germline loops: CDR1 ENHRY, CDR2 SYGVKD. The CDR3 here is CAISEQDGHEQYF. Written as DNA, the CDR3 is TGTGCCATCAGTGAACAGGATGGGCACGAGCAGTACTTC.

This CDR3 is CASSHRAGVEQYF. The CDR3 region has the DNA TGCGCCAGCAGCCACCGGGCGGGAGTCGAGCAGTACTTC. The J gene is TRBJ2-7, the V gene TRBV4-1, with 7 bases identical to TRBD2. The V gene end was trimmed by 3 bases and the J gene end by 6 bases; junction bases not matched to a gene: 5. CDR1 is MGHRA, CDR2 YSYEKL, per germline. The CDR3 runs 13 residues.

The chain recombines TRBV23-1 with TRBJ1-2, with TRBD1 as a possible D gene (5 bases). TRBV23-1 is placed among ORFs of uncertain function. The CDR3 is 15 residues long. Trimming stripped 0 bases from V and 4 bases from J, with 12 bases between. The CDR3 sequence: CASSQSSRATYGYTF. As DNA, the CDR3 is TGCGCCAGCAGTCAATCTTCCAGGGCCACCTATGGCTACACCTTC.

The genes are TRBV6-6 and TRBJ1-1, with 7 nucleotides matching TRBD1. The CDR3 consists of 15 residues. Germline V gene data show CDR1 as MNHNY and CDR2 as SVGAGI (reference sequence). Trimming at V came to 4 bases and at J to 4 bases, leaving 9 bases not matched to a gene. CDR3 loop: CASSLEGAGATEAFF. CDR3 nucleotides: TGTGCCAGCAGTTTGGAGGGGGCCGGGGCCACTGAAGCTTTCTTT.

This rearrangement joins TRBV18 to TRBJ1-4, with 7 nucleotides matching TRBD1. V lost 4 bases and J lost 12; bases outside the gene matches: 11. Looked up from germline, CDR1 is KGHSH and CDR2 is LQKENI. The CDR3 consists of 14 residues. The CDR3 DNA follows: TGTGCCAGCTCACTCCGGGACAGCGAGGAGGAACTGTTTTTT. Its translation: CASSLRDSEEELFF.

The chain is built from TRBV4-2 and TRBJ2-7; D is perhaps TRBD2 (6 bases). The CDR3 spans 14 residues. In germline, CDR1 is LGHNA, CDR2 YNFKEQ. The V gene lost 4 bases and the J gene lost 3 bases, with 13 bases spanning the gap. The CDR3 protein is CASSPARGGYEQYF. The CDR3 DNA is TGTGCCAGCAGCCCGGCGCGGGGAGGCTACGAGCAGTACTTC.